This T cell receptor beta chain was observed in a study of post-analysis software for immune sequencing data. Overall study context: The disease courses covered relapsing-remitting, secondary progressive and progressive-relapsing multiple sclerosis.

This clonotype was found a few times. Its target is unknown. Study results and caveats: Patients used about 5 TRBV segments, including TRBV5-6, TRBV5-1 and TRBV20-1, more often than controls. Diversity measured as normalized Chao1 was significantly lower in multiple sclerosis patients than in controls.

Included in the TCR beta cDNA libraries were unique molecular identifiers. Input populations of roughly 1 to 10 million T cells gave rise to around 480,000 cDNA molecules. TCRdb itself ran the PCR reads through MiXCR, one entry per CDR3 protein. The table lists approximately 350,000 distinct CDR3 sequences, approximately 33% of them singletons. Deletions cut 4 bases from V and 7 bases from J, with 11 bases between. Per the germline V gene, CDR1 is LGHDT and CDR2 is YNNKEL (reference sequence). The CDR3 loop spans 14 amino acids. The gene calls are TRBV3-1 and TRBJ1-6; a weak D match, TRBD1 (5 bases). The sequencing sample was made of blood. The receptor was isolated from a girl aged 10-17 years with multiple sclerosis. The CDR3 reads CASSPRDGNSPLHF. The CDR3 coding sequence is TGTGCCAGCAGCCCCCGGGACGGGAATTCACCCCTCCACTTT.